Following are 5 T cell receptor beta chains from one sample sequenced in a study of T cell changes during pregnancy in multiple sclerosis. The table came from immunoSEQ multiplex PCR; TCRdb's copy has only in-frame clones and leaves some out. The data show 90,000 to 150,000 clones, about 93% seen once. The starting material was peripheral blood, obtained before pregnancy. The receptors here all came from a female donor with multiple sclerosis, enrolled in a pregnancy study.

V and J are TRBV11-2 and TRBJ1-1; a weak D match, TRBD1 (6 bases). The length of the CDR3 is 14 residues. Trimming cost V 5 bases and J 3 bases, with 13 bases left between them. Per the germline V gene, CDR1 is SGHAT and CDR2 is FQNNGV. CDR3 amino acids: CASSGGALDTEAFF. The DNA for the CDR3 is TGTGCCAGCAGCGGGGGGGCGCTGGACACTGAAGCTTTCTTT.

The chain joins TRBV7-9 to TRBJ1-5; D is unclear. The CDR3 runs 16 residues. Germline CDR1 is SEHNR and CDR2 is FQNEAQ (reference sequence). Trimming removed 1 base from V and 2 bases from J, with 12 bases in between. The CDR3 coding sequence is TGTGCCAGCAGCTTAGTAACCCAGTTTGGCAATCAGCCCCAGCATTTT. This codes for CASSLVTQFGNQPQHF.

The V and J genes are TRBV6-1 and TRBJ2-5; 7 bases line up with TRBD2. In germline, CDR1 is MNHNS, CDR2 SASEGT. This CDR3 has 15 residues. Trimming at V came to 3 bases and at J to 5 bases, leaving 9 bases not matched to a gene. The CDR3, as DNA: TGTGCCAGCAGTGATGGTGGGAGCGGGGTGGAGACCCAGTACTTC. It translates to CASSDGGSGVETQYF.

J is TRBJ1-5 and V is TRBV9, with 8 bases lining up with TRBD1. J lost 7 bases, V lost 0 bases, and 6 bases had no gene match. This CDR3 spans 15 amino acids. The V gene's germline CDR1 is SGDLS and CDR2 YYNGEE. In DNA, the CDR3 is TGTGCCAGCAGCGTAGGGCAGGGGGCCGGCCAGCCCCAGCATTTT. This gives the protein CASSVGQGAGQPQHF.

The chain recombines TRBV4-2 with TRBJ2-5, with 13 bases aligning to TRBD2. Germline trimming cut 4 bases from V and 2 bases from J; bases unmatched to any gene: 4. In germline, CDR1 is LGHNA, CDR2 YNFKEQ. This CDR3 has 16 amino acids. For the CDR3, the DNA is TGTGCCAGCAGCCGCGGGACTAGCGGGATGCAAGAGACCCAGTACTTC. Amino acids: CASSRGTSGMQETQYF.